This TCR beta chain is drawn from a study of shared clonotypes between healthy human individuals. Study in general: Sampling drew on donors who were a couple of women and a few men aged 18 to 49.

Here immunoSEQ multiplex PCR was the method, and the copy in TCRdb shows in-frame clones only, minus some. The profile covers about 110,000 clones, with around 73% appearing a single time and about 22% taken by the ten largest. Donors had no recently reported acute infections or vaccinations and were HIV-negative. Caucasian adults living in Nashville, Tennessee, provided all samples. The CDR3 sequence is 12 residues long. This rearrangement joins TRBV21-1 to TRBJ2-1; the D segment call TRBD2 is taken from the table without a DNA check. TRBV21-1 is tagged as a pseudogene. Input material: memory CD8+ T cells sorted from blood. The subset was: CD45RO+ cells pooled with CCR7-negative TemRA cells. This sequence was found in a woman in her twenties or thirties in good health. CDR3 amino acids: CASSKSVGEEFF. The CDR3 nucleotides are TGTGCCAGCAGCAAATCTGTCGGGGAAGAGTTCTTC.